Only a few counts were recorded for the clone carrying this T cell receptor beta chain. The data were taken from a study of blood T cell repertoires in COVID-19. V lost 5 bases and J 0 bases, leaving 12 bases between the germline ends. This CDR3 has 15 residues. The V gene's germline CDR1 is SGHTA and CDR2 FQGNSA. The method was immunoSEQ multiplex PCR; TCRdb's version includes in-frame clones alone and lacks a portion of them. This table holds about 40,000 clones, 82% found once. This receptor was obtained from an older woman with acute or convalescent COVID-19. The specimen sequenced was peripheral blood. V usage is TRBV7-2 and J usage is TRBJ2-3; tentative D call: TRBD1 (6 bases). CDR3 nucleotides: TGTGCCAGCAGCCAACAGGGTACCAGCACAGATACGCAGTATTTT. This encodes CASSQQGTSTDTQYF.